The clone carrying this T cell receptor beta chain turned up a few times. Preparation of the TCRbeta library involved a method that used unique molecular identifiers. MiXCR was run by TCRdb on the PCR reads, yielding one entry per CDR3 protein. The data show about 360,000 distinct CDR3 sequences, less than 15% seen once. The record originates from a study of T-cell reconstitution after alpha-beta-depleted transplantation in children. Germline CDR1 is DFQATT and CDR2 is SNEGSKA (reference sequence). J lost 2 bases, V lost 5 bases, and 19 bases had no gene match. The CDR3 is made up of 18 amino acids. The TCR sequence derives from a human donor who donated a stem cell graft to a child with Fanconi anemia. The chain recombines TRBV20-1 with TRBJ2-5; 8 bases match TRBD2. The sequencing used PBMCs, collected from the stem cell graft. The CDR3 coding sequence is TGCAGTGCTGGGGTCGGGGACTTAGCGGGGCTCAGTCAAGAGACCCAGTACTTC. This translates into CSAGVGDLAGLSQETQYF.